Sequencing of this T cell receptor beta chain was carried out in a study of a mutant IDH1 vaccine in newly diagnosed glioma. For the study at large: Vaccination was launched 4-6 weeks after radiotherapy alone, or with temozolomide cycles.

In the case of this clone: Its antigen is undetermined.

Time point reported: week 35, safety follow-up. Each dose delivered 300 ug of mutant IDH1 20-mer peptide subcutaneously with imiquimod. The patients were given eight vaccinations, one each in weeks 1, 3, 5, 7, 11, 15, 19 and 23. The assay was immunoSEQ multiplex PCR, and TCRdb's table has in-frame clones only and misses some. The sample gives roughly 30,000 clones, about four fifths of which show up once; just over 15% is in the top ten. Whole-study findings and limits: In roughly 93% of patients, immune responses induced by the vaccine occurred.

The germline V gene encodes CDR1 LNHDA and CDR2 SQIVND (reference sequence). Trimming removed 1 base from V and 4 bases from J, with 16 bases in between. This CDR3 spans 16 amino acids. This TCR came from a man aged 25 to 40 with glioma. The chain combines TRBV19 with TRBJ2-5, with D perhaps TRBD1 or TRBD2 (6 bases each). The starting material was PBMCs, obtained from a glioma patient whose treatment included an IDH1 peptide vaccine. The CDR3 DNA follows: TGTGCCAGTAGTATAGTAGGGGGGCCAATGATAGAGACCCAGTACTTC. This sequence encodes CASSIVGGPMIETQYF.